Below, one TCR beta chain is given with its context. CDR1 and CDR2 from the germline V gene are MGHDK and SYGVNS. This CDR3 spans 13 amino acids. The V and J ends lost 2 bases and 4 bases respectively, with 8 bases between them. The data originate from a study of Ad26.COV2.S vaccination and SARS-CoV-2 variants. Measured with immunoSEQ multiplex PCR; TCRdb has only the in-frame clones, and not every one. The sample includes 410,000 or so clones, around 92% of them seen just once. Indicated treatment: about 20 received Ad26.COV2.S at low or high dose, single or two shots; roughly five received placebo; per-sample allocation not given. The samples were gathered on day 63 after the first injection of vaccine or placebo.

V gene TRBV25-1 combines with J gene TRBJ1-2; D not resolved. The sequenced sample was peripheral blood, obtained in a trial of Ad26.COV2.S vaccine versus placebo. The source of this sequence is a person between 18 and 59 years old who received the Ad26.COV2.S COVID-19 vaccine or a placebo. CDR3 sequence (DNA): TGTGCCAGCAGTGAAGGCCTAGTCTATGGCTACACCTTC. As protein: CASSEGLVYGYTF.